This T cell receptor beta chain was found in a study of blood T cell repertoires in COVID-19. Study-wide context: Italy, Spain and the United States were the sources of the convalescent and acute COVID-19 samples. The cDNA or gDNA used as material had been derived from T cells, B-cell-depleted T cells, or PBMCs.

V was shortened by 0 bases and J by 6 bases, with 10 bases between the two germline ends. The CDR3 has 14 residues. Per germline, CDR1 KGHSH and CDR2 LQKENI. A remark on this clone: Other DNA sequences in this sample translate to the same CDR3.

As processed by the authors: Reference gene primer amplification yielded estimated nucleated cell counts. Produced via immunoSEQ multiplex PCR; TCRdb's table is partial and in-frame only. V and J calls and clone size follow that table, whereas D and trimming were derived from the DNA. The table has over 85,000 clones, 70% to 90% seen once. This receptor was obtained from a man in his forties with active or convalescent COVID-19. The chain has TRBV18 and TRBJ2-3, with D unresolved. The material sequenced was peripheral blood. The CDR3: CASSPPSRGDTQYF. The DNA of the CDR3 is TGTGCCAGCTCACCACCTTCGCGCGGCGATACGCAGTATTTT.